This T cell receptor beta chain was retrieved from a study of vaccination and CD4 T cells after COVID-19. As for the study in general: The cells in question were stimulated using overlapping spike peptides derived from SARS-CoV-2, HCoV-NL63, HCoV-OC43 and HCoV-229E.

About this clonotype itself: Its antigen is not known.

An Oncomine TCR Beta short-read assay was used to sequence the DNA from cultured CD4+ T cells. TCRdb ran MiXCR on the PCR reads and lists one entry per CDR3 protein. The sample consists of about 20,000 distinct CDR3 sequences, under 65% of them appearing once. Treatment reported: approximately 11-day PBMC culture with coronavirus spike peptide pools or control peptides (ViraFEST assay). T cells were expanded with peptide pools, and expanded clonotypes were identified by TCR sequencing. PBMCs were cultured at some 2.1 million per well with around 9.5 IU/ml IL-2 and approximately 9.8 ug/ml peptide pools. General study points: From a median of about 20 to 40, SARS-CoV-2-reactive clonotypes increased, though not significantly.

The junction had 4 bases not matched to a gene; V was cut back by 8 bases and J by 1 base. CDR1 and CDR2 (germline): MNHNS, SASEGT. This CDR3 has 14 amino acids. Sequenced sample: CD4+ T cells from blood, cultured in vitro. The sequence was obtained from a human donor who had recovered from COVID-19. J is TRBJ1-2 and V is TRBV6-1, with 10 positions matching TRBD1. CDR3 region: CASGWDRGNYGYTF. The CDR3 nucleotides read TGTGCCAGCGGATGGGACAGGGGTAACTATGGCTACACCTTC.